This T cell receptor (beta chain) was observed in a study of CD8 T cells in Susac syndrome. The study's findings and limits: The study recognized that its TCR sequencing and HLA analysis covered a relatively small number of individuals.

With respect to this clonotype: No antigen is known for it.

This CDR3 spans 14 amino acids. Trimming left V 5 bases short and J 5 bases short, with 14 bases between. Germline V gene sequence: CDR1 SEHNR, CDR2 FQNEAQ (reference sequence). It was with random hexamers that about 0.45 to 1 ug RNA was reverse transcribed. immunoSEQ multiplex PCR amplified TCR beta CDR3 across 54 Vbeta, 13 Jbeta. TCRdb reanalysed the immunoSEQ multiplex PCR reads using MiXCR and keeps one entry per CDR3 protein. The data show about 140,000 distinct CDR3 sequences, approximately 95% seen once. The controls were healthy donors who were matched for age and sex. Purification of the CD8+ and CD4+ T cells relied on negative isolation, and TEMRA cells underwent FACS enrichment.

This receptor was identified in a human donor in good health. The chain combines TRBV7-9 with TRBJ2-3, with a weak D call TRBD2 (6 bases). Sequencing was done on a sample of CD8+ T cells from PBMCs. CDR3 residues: CASSLPRSGDTQYF. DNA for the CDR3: TGTGCCAGCAGCCTCCCTCGTAGCGGAGATACGCAGTATTTT.